The clone carrying this T cell receptor (beta chain) was seen a handful of times. The data originate from a study of blood T cell repertoires in COVID-19. The CDR3 consists of 14 residues. Per the germline V gene, CDR1 is MDHEN and CDR2 is SYDVKM. V lost 1 base to trimming and J lost 0 bases, with 4 bases between them. Only in-frame clones appear in the TCRdb table, and some are missing; sequencing was by immunoSEQ multiplex PCR. The sample includes about 99,000 clones, about 83% of them seen just once. This TCR was recovered from a man between 65 and 79 years old with active or convalescent COVID-19. This chain uses TRBV28 with TRBJ1-5; no firm D call. Sequencing input: peripheral blood. DNA of the CDR3: TGTGCCAGCAGTTTATTTATTAGCAATCAGCCCCAGCATTTT. This gives the protein CASSLFISNQPQHF.